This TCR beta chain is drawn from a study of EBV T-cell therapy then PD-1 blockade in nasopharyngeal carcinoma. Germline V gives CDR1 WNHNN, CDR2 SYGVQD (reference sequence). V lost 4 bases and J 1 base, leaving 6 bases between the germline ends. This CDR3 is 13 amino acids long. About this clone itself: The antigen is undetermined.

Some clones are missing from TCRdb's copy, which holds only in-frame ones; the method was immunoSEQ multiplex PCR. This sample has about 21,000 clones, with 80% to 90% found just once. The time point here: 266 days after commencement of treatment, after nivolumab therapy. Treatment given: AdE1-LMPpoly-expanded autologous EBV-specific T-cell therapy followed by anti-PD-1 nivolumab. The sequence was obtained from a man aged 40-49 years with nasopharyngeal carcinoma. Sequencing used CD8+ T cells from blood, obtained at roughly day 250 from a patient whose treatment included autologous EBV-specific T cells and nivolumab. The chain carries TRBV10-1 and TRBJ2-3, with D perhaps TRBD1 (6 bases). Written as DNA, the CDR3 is TGCGCCAGCAGTGCAGGGGGCACAGATACGCAGTATTTT. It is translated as CASSAGGTDTQYF.